The rows below give T cell receptor beta chains drawn from one sample of a study of CD8 T cells in Susac syndrome. A single record per CDR3 protein comes from TCRdb applying MiXCR to the immunoSEQ multiplex PCR reads. This table holds about 130,000 distinct CDR3 sequences, approximately 95% found once. Input material: CD8+ T cells from PBMCs. These receptors originate from a human donor with Susac syndrome. The CDR3 runs from the conserved cysteine through the conserved F or W. Each record gives: D gene, clone size, J gene, V gene, CDR3 DNA, CDR3 protein. A D gene is named only where the DNA matches it firmly. Rows give clone size only sometimes, using once, few, many, or a class for an expanded clone.

d_call: NA
clone_size: NA
j_call: TRBJ1-1
v_call: TRBV9
cdr3_nt: TGTGCTAGCCAGGGCGGGGGCCCTAAAGCTTTCTTT
cdr3_aa: CASQGGGPKAFF

d_call: TRBD2
clone_size: NA
j_call: TRBJ2-1
v_call: TRBV29-1
cdr3_nt: TGCAGCGTTGTAAGTAGCGGGCTAAGCTCCTACAATGAGCAGTTCTTC
cdr3_aa: CSVVSSGLSSYNEQFF

d_call: TRBD2
clone_size: NA
j_call: TRBJ2-3
v_call: TRBV7-2
cdr3_nt: TGTGCCAGCATCCCGTGGGGGGGGAACACAGATACGCAGTATTTT
cdr3_aa: CASIPWGGNTDTQYF

d_call: TRBD2
clone_size: once
j_call: TRBJ2-3
v_call: TRBV9
cdr3_nt: TGTGCCAGCAGCCCAGGGATAGCGGGATTAGTAAGAGATACGCAGTATTTT
cdr3_aa: CASSPGIAGLVRDTQYF

d_call: TRBD2
clone_size: NA
j_call: TRBJ2-1
v_call: TRBV3-1
cdr3_nt: TGTGCCAGCAGCCAAGATGGGCTAGCGGGAGAGTTACGCCGGTCCTACAATGAGCAGTTCTTC
cdr3_aa: CASSQDGLAGELRRSYNEQFF

d_call: NA
clone_size: NA
j_call: TRBJ2-1
v_call: TRBV27
cdr3_nt: TGTGCCAGCAGTTTAGGCGACCTCCCGCAGTTCTTC
cdr3_aa: CASSLGDLPQFF

d_call: TRBD2
clone_size: NA
j_call: TRBJ2-7
v_call: TRBV11-2
cdr3_nt: TGTGCCAGCAGCTTCACTAGCGGGAGGGCCGACGAGCAGTACTTC
cdr3_aa: CASSFTSGRADEQYF

d_call: NA
clone_size: NA
j_call: TRBJ1-1
v_call: TRBV9
cdr3_nt: TGTGCCAGCAGCGTTGACGGTGGGAACACTGAAGCTTTCTTT
cdr3_aa: CASSVDGGNTEAFF

d_call: TRBD2
clone_size: NA
j_call: TRBJ2-1
v_call: TRBV15
cdr3_nt: TGTGCCACCAGCATCGGACTAGCGGGAGTCTACAATGAGCAGTTCTTC
cdr3_aa: CATSIGLAGVYNEQFF

d_call: NA
clone_size: NA
j_call: TRBJ2-1
v_call: TRBV9
cdr3_nt: TGTGCCAGCAGCGTAGCGGGGCTCGCCTACAATGAGCAGTTCTTC
cdr3_aa: CASSVAGLAYNEQFF

d_call: NA
clone_size: NA
j_call: TRBJ1-2
v_call: TRBV20-1
cdr3_nt: TGCAGGGTCACGATCCCCCTCACGGGGAACTATGGCTACACCTTC
cdr3_aa: CRVTIPLTGNYGYTF

d_call: NA
clone_size: NA
j_call: TRBJ1-1
v_call: TRBV12-3/TRBV12-4
cdr3_nt: TGTGCCAGCAGTTTGCCCAATGAAGCTTTCTTT
cdr3_aa: CASSLPNEAFF

d_call: NA
clone_size: NA
j_call: TRBJ1-1
v_call: TRBV4-1
cdr3_nt: TGCGCCAGCAGCCCCATAAGCGGGGGAGGGCTTAGAACGAACACTGAAGCTTTCTTT
cdr3_aa: CASSPISGGGLRTNTEAFF

d_call: TRBD2
clone_size: NA
j_call: TRBJ2-7
v_call: TRBV4-2
cdr3_nt: TGTGCCAGCAGCCAAGATCTAGCGGCCTACGAGCAGTACTTC
cdr3_aa: CASSQDLAAYEQYF

d_call: NA
clone_size: NA
j_call: TRBJ2-4
v_call: TRBV28
cdr3_nt: TGTGCCAGCATGTCGGGGGTAGACATTCAGTACTTC
cdr3_aa: CASMSGVDIQYF

d_call: NA
clone_size: NA
j_call: TRBJ1-2
v_call: TRBV12-3/TRBV12-4
cdr3_nt: TGTGCCAGCAGTTTAGAGGCAGGGCACGGCTACACCTTC
cdr3_aa: CASSLEAGHGYTF

d_call: TRBD1
clone_size: NA
j_call: TRBJ1-2
v_call: TRBV2
cdr3_nt: TGTGCCAGCAGGCCGACAGGGAGCTATGGCTACACCTTC
cdr3_aa: CASRPTGSYGYTF

d_call: NA
clone_size: few
j_call: TRBJ1-1
v_call: TRBV20-1
cdr3_nt: TGCAGTGCTAGGGACGGTCTGAACACTGAAGCTTTCTTT
cdr3_aa: CSARDGLNTEAFF

d_call: TRBD2
clone_size: NA
j_call: TRBJ2-7
v_call: TRBV5-6
cdr3_nt: TGTGCCAGCAGCTTGAGGACCTGGGTAGCGGGGGCCTACGAGCAGTACTTC
cdr3_aa: CASSLRTWVAGAYEQYF

d_call: NA
clone_size: NA
j_call: TRBJ2-1
v_call: TRBV4-1
cdr3_nt: TGCGCCAGCAGCCAAGTAAGGGACTCCTACAATGAGCAGTTCTTC
cdr3_aa: CASSQVRDSYNEQFF

d_call: NA
clone_size: few
j_call: TRBJ2-2
v_call: TRBV20-1
cdr3_nt: TGCAGTGCCACCTACACCGGGGAGCTGTTTTTT
cdr3_aa: CSATYTGELFF

d_call: NA
clone_size: few
j_call: TRBJ2-2
v_call: TRBV13
cdr3_nt: TGTGCCATCCGGCGGGGCACCGGGGAGCTGTTTTTT
cdr3_aa: CAIRRGTGELFF

d_call: NA
clone_size: NA
j_call: TRBJ1-5
v_call: TRBV19
cdr3_nt: TGTGCCAGTAGTATAGAGGGGTATCAGCCCCAGCATTTT
cdr3_aa: CASSIEGYQPQHF

d_call: TRBD2
clone_size: once
j_call: TRBJ2-3
v_call: TRBV9
cdr3_nt: TGTGCCAGCGGAGTGGCTAGCGGGGCCACAGATACGCAGTATTTT
cdr3_aa: CASGVASGATDTQYF

d_call: TRBD2
clone_size: few
j_call: TRBJ2-7
v_call: TRBV13
cdr3_nt: TGTGCCAGCAGCCCCGGGACTACCTACGAGCAGTACTTC
cdr3_aa: CASSPGTTYEQYF

d_call: NA
clone_size: NA
j_call: TRBJ2-1
v_call: TRBV20-1
cdr3_nt: TGCAGTGCTAGAGATCCGGCAGGGGACAATGAGCAGTTCTTC
cdr3_aa: CSARDPAGDNEQFF

d_call: TRBD2
clone_size: NA
j_call: TRBJ2-5
v_call: TRBV27
cdr3_nt: TGTGCCAGCAGTCCTGAGACTAGCACGGGGACCCAGTACTTC
cdr3_aa: CASSPETSTGTQYF

d_call: NA
clone_size: once
j_call: TRBJ2-3
v_call: TRBV2
cdr3_nt: TGTGCCAGCAGTGGCGCGGAAAGCACAGATACGCAGTATTTT
cdr3_aa: CASSGAESTDTQYF